Sequencing of this T cell receptor (beta chain) was carried out in a study of beta chain features in type 1 diabetes. On this clone itself: Its matching antigen is unknown.

The CDR3 is 14 residues long. Trimming took 5 bases from V and 6 from J; bases not matched to a gene: 7. Germline CDR1 is SGHTA and CDR2 is FQGNSA. General study results and limits: In every one of the four CD4+ subsets, TCRB CDR3s were moderately but significantly shorter in Type 1 diabetes patients.

Expressed TCRB transcripts were sequenced because the isolated RNA had all been reverse transcribed beforehand. TCRdb's copy holds only in-frame clones and misses some; the assay was immunoSEQ multiplex PCR. The sample has 500,000 to 650,000 clones, 12% seen once; the top ten hold more than 0.1%. The rearrangement links TRBV7-2 to TRBJ1-2, with 9 bases fitting TRBD1. Sequencing was carried out using naive CD4+ T cells from blood. The receptor was isolated from a man aged 25 to 40 with type 1 diabetes. Written as DNA, the CDR3 is TGTGCCAGCAGCATACAGGGGGCCTCTGATGGCTACACCTTC. Protein sequence: CASSIQGASDGYTF.